These 24 T cell receptor beta chains were sequenced from one sample in a study of STAT5B mutations in CD4+ large granular lymphocyte leukemia. Sequenced by immunoSEQ multiplex PCR; TCRdb stores in-frame clones only, minus some. The data hold some 34,000 clones, with about 74% observed a single time. Sequenced material: CD4+ T cells from blood buffy coats. These receptors were taken from a human donor in good health.

The rearrangement links TRBV30 to TRBJ2-7; tentative D call: TRBD2 (5 bases). CDR3 length: 14 amino acids. The V gene's germline CDR1 is GTSNPN and CDR2 SVGIG (reference sequence). With 3 bases removed from V and 3 bases from J, the gap between germline ends came to 15 bases. This CDR3 is CAWSDNPGIYEQYF. The CDR3 DNA sequence: TGTGCCTGGAGCGATAATCCGGGAATCTACGAGCAGTACTTC.

CDR3 loop: CAWSPDYEQYF. As DNA, the CDR3 is TGTGCCTGGAGTCCCGACTACGAGCAGTACTTC. The J gene is TRBJ2-7, the V gene TRBV30; D ambiguous. Trimming removed 2 bases from V and 3 bases from J, with 5 bases in between. Germline CDR1 and CDR2: GTSNPN and SVGIG (reference sequence). The CDR3 has 11 amino acids. Full variable domain (rest looked up from reference TRBV30 and TRBJ2-7): SQTIHQWPATLVQPVGSPLSLECTVEGTSNPNLYWYRQAAGRGLQLLFYSVGIGQISSEVPQNLSASRPQDRQFILSSKKLLLSDSGFYLCAWSPDYEQYFGPGTRLTVT.

This clone was picked up a small number of times. V is TRBV27 and J is TRBJ1-5; D uncertain. Per the germline V gene, CDR1 is MNHEY and CDR2 is SMNVEV (reference sequence). V lost 5 bases, J lost 11 bases, and 19 bases lay in between. The CDR3 runs 14 residues. The CDR3 DNA is TGTGCCAGCAGTCTTGGGCCACGCGAAGGGACCCAGCATTTT. Residues: CASSLGPREGTQHF.

This chain joins TRBV5-6 and TRBJ1-6, with 8 nucleotides matching TRBD1. The J segment lost 7 bases and the V segment lost 2 bases, leaving 2 bases of the junction unmatched. The CDR3 has 14 residues. The germline CDR1 and CDR2 sequences are SGHDT and YYEEEE. The CDR3 here is CASSLDRGNSPLHF. The CDR3, as DNA: TGTGCCAGCAGCTTAGACAGGGGCAATTCACCCCTCCACTTT.

The chain couples TRBV7-9 to TRBJ2-3; maybe TRBD1 (7 bases). Per germline, CDR1 SEHNR and CDR2 FQNEAQ (reference sequence). V dropped 5 bases and J dropped 6 bases, with 24 bases sitting between them. The CDR3 contains 17 residues. CDR3 coding DNA: TGTGCCAGCAGCGCCCGCGGTAGGGGGCCCGGGGGCGATACGCAGTATTTT. Amino acids: CASSARGRGPGGDTQYF.

Regarding this clone: This CDR3 is missing its conserved last phenylalanine or tryptophan, likely due to a read error. The V and J genes are TRBV10-3 and TRBJ2-7, with TRBD2 matching 14 bases. Trimming removed 10 bases from V and 3 bases from J; junction bases left unmatched: 5. The CDR3 loop spans 14 amino acids. From germline, CDR1 is ENHRY and CDR2 SYGVKD. The CDR3 reads CATGTSGSNYEQYL. The CDR3 DNA reads TGTGCCACTGGGACTAGCGGGAGCAACTACGAGCAGTACCTC.

The V gene is TRBV7-9, the J gene TRBJ2-3; weak D call: TRBD2 (6 bases). Deletions cut 4 bases from V and 6 bases from J, with 20 bases between. The CDR3 consists of 16 residues. From germline, CDR1 is SEHNR and CDR2 FQNEAQ (reference sequence). The CDR3 is CASSYGTPYSFDTQYF. The CDR3 bases are TGTGCCAGCAGCTACGGGACTCCATATAGTTTCGATACGCAGTATTTT.

CDR3 in DNA: TGTGCCAGTGCCGAGACAGGACCCAAAAACATTCAGTACTTC. Protein product: CASAETGPKNIQYF. The gene calls are TRBV19 and TRBJ2-4; D may be TRBD1 (6 bases). Trimming left V 8 bases short and J 2 bases short, with 13 bases between. The CDR3 has 14 residues. Germline assignment: CDR1 LNHDA and CDR2 SQIVND (reference sequence).

The chain is built from TRBV11-3 and TRBJ2-5, with 8 bases fitting TRBD2. Germline-derived CDR1 and CDR2 are SGHNT and YENEEA. V lost 4 bases to trimming and J lost 7 bases; unmatched junction nucleotides: 2. This CDR3 is 12 amino acids long. This chain's CDR3 is CASSSAGGTQYF. The CDR3 DNA reads TGTGCCAGCAGCTCTGCGGGAGGGACCCAGTACTTC.

The chain is built from TRBV7-2 and TRBJ2-3, with D perhaps matching TRBD1 or TRBD2 (5 bases each). The germline V gene has CDR1 SGHTA and CDR2 FQGNSA. V lost 3 bases and J 0 bases, leaving 13 bases between the germline ends. This CDR3 spans 16 amino acids. The DNA of the CDR3 is TGTGCCAGCAGCTTGAGTGTGGGGACGAGCACAGATACGCAGTATTTT. Its translation: CASSLSVGTSTDTQYF.

V usage is TRBV6-1 and J usage is TRBJ2-1; D is possibly TRBD1 (5 bases). The length of the CDR3 is 15 residues. Germline V gives CDR1 MNHNS, CDR2 SASEGT. Trimming took 6 bases from V and 8 from J, leaving 20 bases between them. The CDR3 DNA follows: TGTGCCAGCAGCCAACAGGCGAGTGGTGTCGATGAGCAGTTCTTC. Translation gives CASSQQASGVDEQFF.

V usage is TRBV5-1 and J usage is TRBJ2-1; 8 bases align to TRBD2. The CDR3 contains 15 residues. The germline gives CDR1 SGHRS, CDR2 YFSETQ. With V trimmed by 5 bases and J by 2 bases, 6 bases remained unmatched. The chain's CDR3 is CASSGGLGTYNEQFF. The CDR3 nucleotides read TGCGCCAGCAGTGGGGGACTAGGGACCTACAATGAGCAGTTCTTC. The complete variable domain, with remaining parts taken from reference TRBV5-1 and TRBJ2-1, reads KAGVTQTPRYLIKTRGQQVTLSCSPISGHRSVSWYQQTPGQGLQFLFEYFSETQRNKGNFPGRFSGRQFSNSRSEMNVSTLELGDSALYLCASSGGLGTYNEQFFGPGTRLTVL.

The CDR3 region has the DNA TGTGCCACCCAGGGGGGACTTAATTCACCCCTCCACTTT. Amino acids: CATQGGLNSPLHF. V and J are TRBV10-3 and TRBJ1-6, with 7 positions matching TRBD1. V was pared by 10 bases and J by 6 bases, with 6 bases of the junction left unmatched. Germline values: CDR1 ENHRY, CDR2 SYGVKD. CDR3 length equals 13 residues.

The chain links TRBV6-1 to TRBJ2-2; TRBD1 aligns across 8 bases. There are 19 residues in the CDR3. Germline V CDR1 and CDR2: MNHNS, SASEGT. V lost 4 bases, J lost 3 bases, and 16 bases stayed unmatched. CDR3 sequence reads: CASSARTGRSPKYTGELFF. The CDR3 coding sequence is TGTGCCAGCAGTGCACGGACAGGGCGTAGTCCAAAGTACACCGGGGAGCTGTTTTTT.

A few counts support this clone. The chain employs TRBV4-2 and TRBJ1-5; 7 positions match TRBD1. There are 15 residues in the CDR3. From germline, CDR1 is LGHNA and CDR2 YNFKEQ. Unmatched junction bases numbered 3, after V lost 3 bases and J lost 1 base. The CDR3 nucleotides are TGTGCCAGCAGCCAGACAGGGTTCAGCAATCAGCCCCAGCATTTT. This gives the protein CASSQTGFSNQPQHF.

The chain recombines TRBV18 with TRBJ2-4, with D possibly being TRBD1 or TRBD2 (5 bases each). CDR1 is KGHSH and CDR2 is LQKENI in the germline V gene. The CDR3 contains 12 residues. The germline V and J ends were trimmed by 3 bases and 5 bases, with 5 bases remaining between them. This CDR3 reads CASSPGENIQYF. CDR3 DNA sequence: TGTGCCAGCTCACCGGGGGAAAACATTCAGTACTTC.

The chain carries TRBV7-2 and TRBJ2-5; 11 bases align to TRBD2. CDR3 length: 15 amino acids. Trimming cost V 5 bases and J 4 bases; bases outside gene matches: 6. CDR1 is SGHTA and CDR2 is FQGNSA in the germline V gene. CDR3 coding DNA: TGTGCCAGCAGCCCCGGGACTAGCGGAGGAGAGACCCAGTACTTC. Amino acid sequence: CASSPGTSGGETQYF. The entire variable domain, with the rest obtained from reference TRBV7-2 and TRBJ2-5, is as follows: GAGVSQSPSNKVTEKGKDVELRCDPISGHTALYWYRQSLGQGLEFLIYFQGNSAPDKSGLPSDRFSAERTGGSVSTLTIQRTQQEDSAVYLCASSPGTSGGETQYFGPGTRLLVL.

The chain employs TRBV29-1 and TRBJ2-1; 11 positions match TRBD2. Germline-derived CDR1 and CDR2 are SQVTM and ANQGSEA. Trimming at V came to 7 bases and at J to 9 bases, leaving 8 bases not matched to a gene. The CDR3 runs 13 residues. The CDR3 DNA is TGCAGCGGAATTAGCGGGAGGGCCTCTGAGCAGTTCTTC. This codes for CSGISGRASEQFF.

The chain couples TRBV28 to TRBJ2-7; the D gene is possibly TRBD2 (6 bases). Germline CDR1 MDHEN, CDR2 SYDVKM. The CDR3 runs to 12 residues. Trimming took off 8 bases at V and 6 bases at J, with 14 bases between the two ends. The chain's CDR3 is CASLGLHGEQYF. The CDR3, as DNA: TGTGCCAGCCTGGGACTTCATGGCGAGCAGTACTTC.

The chain joins TRBV7-2 to TRBJ2-3; 10 positions match TRBD1. The junction had 4 bases not matched to a gene; V was cut back by 4 bases and J by 0 bases. CDR1 and CDR2 from the germline V gene are SGHTA and FQGNSA. This CDR3 has 16 amino acids. CDR3 region: CASSSWGQGSTDTQYF. CDR3 sequence (DNA): TGTGCCAGCAGCTCTTGGGGACAGGGGAGCACAGATACGCAGTATTTT.

The chain combines TRBV5-4 with TRBJ2-1; no clear D gene. The germline CDR1 and CDR2 sequences are SGHNT and YYREEE (reference sequence). The CDR3 totals 14 residues. Trimming removed 0 bases from V and 5 bases from J, with 9 bases in between. The CDR3 reads CASSLDLSDNEQFF. The CDR3 bases are TGTGCCAGCAGCTTGGACTTATCCGACAATGAGCAGTTCTTC.

The rearrangement uses TRBV19 and TRBJ1-4; D might be TRBD1 (5 bases). CDR1 is LNHDA, CDR2 SQIVND, per germline (reference sequence). The CDR3 length is 14 residues. V gave up 6 bases and J gave up 12 bases, with 20 bases separating them. CDR3 loop: CASSSGRSRGELFF. CDR3 DNA: TGTGCCAGTAGCTCGGGACGGTCCCGAGGGGAACTGTTTTTT.

V is TRBV11-3 and J is TRBJ2-5; D might be TRBD2 (6 bases). V gave up 5 bases and J gave up 2 bases, with 15 bases separating them. The germline gives CDR1 SGHNT, CDR2 YENEEA. The CDR3 is made up of 15 amino acids. The CDR3: CASSTRGSGQETQYF. The DNA of the CDR3 is TGTGCCAGCAGCACCCGGGGAAGCGGGCAAGAGACCCAGTACTTC.

The gene calls are TRBV11-3 and TRBJ1-2; D remains unclear. Trimming took off 1 base at V and 8 bases at J, with 20 bases between the two ends. The germline CDR1 and CDR2 sequences are SGHNT and YENEEA. The length of the CDR3 is 16 residues. As DNA, the CDR3 is TGTGCCAGCAGCTTAGGGGGAGGTTCAGTACAAAGCGGCTACACCTTC. It encodes CASSLGGGSVQSGYTF.